This T cell receptor beta chain originates from a study of blood T cell repertoires in COVID-19. The overall study: Whether acute or convalescent, the COVID-19 samples came from the United States, Italy and Spain.

Under the authors' procedure: Researchers report that nucleated cell counts were estimated from reference gene primer amplification. Profiling relied on immunoSEQ multiplex PCR, and the TCRdb table lists in-frame clones only, not all of them. V, J and clone size are those of that table, while D and trimming were read from the DNA. The table lists 250,000 to 300,000 clones, more than 75% of them singletons. The Seattle site enrolled patients during active infection and followed them longitudinally. The CDR3 runs 15 residues. Germline loops: CDR1 SGHDT, CDR2 YYEEEE. V trimming: 7 bases; J trimming: 4 bases; junction bases outside the gene matches: 12.

The chain is built from TRBV5-6 and TRBJ1-1; 8 bases agree with TRBD1. This TCR was sampled from a woman aged 60-75 years with COVID-19, enrolled during active disease. The sample comprised peripheral blood. CDR3 in amino acids: CASRAGGTIRTEAFF. The CDR3 DNA follows: TGTGCCAGCCGGGCAGGGGGCACGATTCGCACTGAAGCTTTCTTT.